A single sample gave rise to the 12 T cell receptor beta chains below, sequenced in a study of PD-1 blockade in classical Hodgkin lymphoma. In every patient, relapse followed autologous stem cell transplantation, while exposure to brentuximab vedotin differed. Measured with immunoSEQ multiplex PCR; TCRdb has only the in-frame clones, and not every one. The sample yields tens of thousands of clones, roughly nine tenths seen once. Specimen: peripheral blood mononuclear cells (PBMCs), collected at baseline. The receptors shown here come from a human donor with classical Hodgkin lymphoma.

This clone was counted a single time. The chain couples TRBV30 to TRBJ1-6; 8 nucleotides match TRBD1. This CDR3 comprises 16 residues. V shed 0 bases, J shed 9 bases, and the junction held 10 bases outside the gene matches. The V gene's germline CDR1 is GTSNPN and CDR2 SVGIG (reference sequence). CDR3 sequence reads: CAWSVGGGTGSSPLHF. The CDR3 DNA reads as TGTGCCTGGAGTGTCGGGGGGGGGACAGGTTCTTCACCCCTCCACTTT.

The V gene is TRBV5-1, the J gene TRBJ1-2, with 7 bases lining up with TRBD1. Germline loops: CDR1 SGHRS, CDR2 YFSETQ. With 0 bases clipped from V and 6 bases from J, the junction kept 2 bases outside the gene matches. The CDR3 consists of 13 residues. The CDR3 nucleotides are TGCGCCAGCAGCTTGGCCGGACAGGATGGCTACACCTTC. This translates into CASSLAGQDGYTF. Full variable domain (missing parts from reference TRBV5-1 and TRBJ1-2): KAGVTQTPRYLIKTRGQQVTLSCSPISGHRSVSWYQQTPGQGLQFLFEYFSETQRNKGNFPGRFSGRQFSNSRSEMNVSTLELGDSALYLCASSLAGQDGYTFGSGTRLTVV.

Comment on this clone: Other DNA sequences from this sample encode an identical CDR3 as well. The J gene is TRBJ2-1, the V gene TRBV13, with a possible D match to TRBD1 (5 bases). Germline V gene data show CDR1 as PRHDT and CDR2 as FYEKMQ (reference sequence). This CDR3 comprises 12 residues. Deletions cut 0 bases from V and 8 bases from J, with 5 bases between. CDR3 in amino acids: CASSLGGDEQFF. DNA for the CDR3: TGTGCCAGCAGCTTAGGAGGGGATGAGCAGTTCTTC.

The chain's CDR3 is CAISETGGDYGYTF. In DNA form, the CDR3 reads TGTGCCATCAGTGAAACAGGGGGGGACTATGGCTACACCTTC. The chain couples TRBV10-3 to TRBJ1-2; 8 bases match TRBD1. Unmatched junction bases numbered 3, after V lost 3 bases and J lost 3 bases. The CDR3 is made up of 14 amino acids. The germline gives CDR1 ENHRY, CDR2 SYGVKD.

This chain joins TRBV27 and TRBJ2-1; weak D call: TRBD2 (6 bases). The CDR3 loop spans 16 amino acids. V lost 2 bases to trimming and J lost 0 bases, with 11 bases between them. The germline CDR1 and CDR2 sequences are MNHEY and SMNVEV (reference sequence). DNA of the CDR3: TGTGCCAGCAGTTTAGTGGCGGGAAGCTCCTACAATGAGCAGTTCTTC. Its protein is CASSLVAGSSYNEQFF.

The V call is TRBV13, the J call TRBJ1-5, with D maybe TRBD1 (5 bases). The ends were cut back, 4 bases at V and 0 bases at J, with 10 bases in the middle. Germline CDR1 PRHDT, CDR2 FYEKMQ (reference sequence). The CDR3 runs 15 residues. CDR3 DNA: TGTGCCAGCAGCTACGGGGGGGATAGCAATCAGCCCCAGCATTTT. Amino acid sequence: CASSYGGDSNQPQHF.

The chain has TRBV30 and TRBJ1-2; maybe TRBD1 (5 bases). Germline-derived CDR1 and CDR2 are GTSNPN and SVGIG (reference sequence). The V end lost 6 bases, the J end lost 4 bases, and 12 bases lay between the germline ends. The CDR3 has 12 residues. CDR3 residues: CACFDSGYGYTF. The CDR3 bases are TGTGCCTGCTTTGACAGCGGCTATGGCTACACCTTC.

The V call is TRBV6-5, the J call TRBJ1-2, with 8 nucleotides matching TRBD1. Germline lookup yields CDR1 MNHEY and CDR2 SVGAGI. V shed 2 bases, J shed 5 bases, and the junction held 7 bases outside the gene matches. The CDR3 has 15 amino acids. CDR3 nucleotide sequence: TGTGCCAGCAGTTACACTAATCGACAGGGGTATGGCTACACCTTC. It encodes CASSYTNRQGYGYTF.

This chain links TRBV5-1 with TRBJ2-3, with 10 bases aligning to TRBD2. The CDR3 runs 19 residues. Germline CDR1 SGHRS, CDR2 YFSETQ. J lost 0 bases, V lost 2 bases, and 12 bases had no gene match. CDR3 bases: TGCGCCAGCAGCTTTCCTAGCGGGGGTGAAATCTTTAGCACAGATACGCAGTATTTT. This sequence encodes CASSFPSGGEIFSTDTQYF.

The rearrangement joins TRBV6-1 to TRBJ2-7; no definite D call. Germline CDR1 is MNHNS and CDR2 is SASEGT. CDR3 length equals 15 residues. Trimming shortened V by 1 base and J by 5 bases, and 15 bases separated the two germline ends. The CDR3 loop reads CASSEGADWSNEQYF. CDR3 nucleotides: TGTGCCAGCAGTGAAGGGGCGGATTGGTCAAACGAGCAGTACTTC.

This clone was counted once. The V call is TRBV27, the J call TRBJ1-1, with D perhaps matching TRBD1 (5 bases). This CDR3 has 12 amino acids. Per germline, CDR1 MNHEY and CDR2 SMNVEV (reference sequence). V was trimmed by 4 bases and J by 6 bases, leaving 9 bases between them. The CDR3 spells CASSYLGAEAFF. In DNA, the CDR3 is TGTGCCAGCAGTTATCTGGGGGCTGAAGCTTTCTTT.

This chain links TRBV9 with TRBJ1-3; D remains ambiguous. The CDR3 spans 16 residues. V was pared by 3 bases and J by 0 bases, with 13 bases between. The germline V gene has CDR1 SGDLS and CDR2 YYNGEE. This chain's CDR3 is CASSEGPLDSGNTIYF. CDR3 DNA: TGTGCCAGCAGCGAGGGCCCGTTGGACTCTGGAAACACCATATATTTT.